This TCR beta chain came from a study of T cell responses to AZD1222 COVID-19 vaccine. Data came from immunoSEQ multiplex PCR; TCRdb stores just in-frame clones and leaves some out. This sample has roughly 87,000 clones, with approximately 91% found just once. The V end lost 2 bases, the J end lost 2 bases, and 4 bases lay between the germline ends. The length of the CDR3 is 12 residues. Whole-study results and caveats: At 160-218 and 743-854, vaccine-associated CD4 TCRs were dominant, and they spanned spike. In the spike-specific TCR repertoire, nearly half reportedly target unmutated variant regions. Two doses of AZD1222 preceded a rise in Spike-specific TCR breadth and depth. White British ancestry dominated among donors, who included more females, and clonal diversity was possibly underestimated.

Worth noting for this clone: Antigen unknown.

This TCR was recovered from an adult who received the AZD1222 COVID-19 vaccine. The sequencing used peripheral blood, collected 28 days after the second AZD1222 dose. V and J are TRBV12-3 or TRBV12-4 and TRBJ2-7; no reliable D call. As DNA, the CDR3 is TGTGCCAGCAGTTTAACCGCCTACGAGCAGTACTTC. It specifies CASSLTAYEQYF.